The clone carrying this TCR beta chain was observed a few times. Its matching antigen is unknown. This entry comes from a study of post-analysis software for immune sequencing data. Study overall: Relapsing-remitting, secondary progressive and progressive-relapsing forms of multiple sclerosis all featured among disease courses. Study results and limitations: Higher frequency in patients than in controls was seen for about five TRBV segments, with TRBV5-6, TRBV5-1 and TRBV20-1 among them.

Germline CDR1 is SGHAT and CDR2 is FQDESV (reference sequence). The CDR3 loop spans 15 amino acids. V shed 1 base, J shed 13 bases, and the junction held 13 bases outside the gene matches. Unique molecular identifiers had been added to the TCR beta cDNA libraries. T cells numbering roughly 0.85 to 11 million yielded 450,000 to 600,000 cDNA molecules. Each CDR3 protein is one row after TCRdb ran MiXCR on the PCR reads. The sample lists 150,000 to 200,000 distinct CDR3 sequences, about 30% occurring once. The sequencing input was blood. The source is a girl between 5 and 17 years old with multiple sclerosis. The chain joins TRBV11-1 to TRBJ2-1, with 7 bases that match TRBD2. The CDR3 spells CASSLVAGVSKTQFF. In DNA form, the CDR3 reads TGTGCCAGCAGCTTAGTTGCGGGAGTCTCGAAGACCCAGTTCTTC.